These 21 T cell receptor beta chains originate from one sample sequenced in a study of glioma-infiltrating T cells. TCR alpha and beta CDR3 regions were amplified from RNA using iRepertoire nested multiplex PCR. From the multiplex PCR reads, TCRdb called clonotypes with MiXCR, one entry per CDR3 protein. The sample carries tens of thousands of distinct CDR3 sequences, around 42% recorded once. What was sequenced was glioma tissue, nonneoplastic brain tissue, or PBMCs (not recorded which). These receptors came from a human donor with low-grade glioma or glioblastoma, undergoing nonglioma brain surgery, or in good health (not recorded which).

V gene TRBV29-1 combines with J gene TRBJ2-1; 9 nucleotides match TRBD2. After removal of 8 bases from V and 10 bases from J, the junction contained 18 bases not matched to a gene. The CDR3 loop spans 15 amino acids. From germline, CDR1 is SQVTM and CDR2 ANQGSEA. CDR3 loop: CSFRILAGTDREQFF. Written as DNA, the CDR3 is TGCAGCTTTAGAATTCTAGCGGGGACTGATCGCGAGCAGTTCTTC.

The J gene is TRBJ1-5, the V gene TRBV6-1, with unresolved D. The CDR3 loop spans 15 amino acids. The V gene's germline CDR1 is MNHNS and CDR2 SASEGT. V dropped 4 bases and J dropped 5 bases, with 15 bases sitting between them. The CDR3 sequence is CASSGVDIADQPQHF. CDR3 sequence (DNA): TGTGCCAGCAGTGGAGTGGATATAGCAGATCAGCCCCAGCATTTT.

Of note for this clonotype: Being one base from a much bigger clone, this may be a read error. The rearrangement links TRBV7-2 to TRBJ2-1; 8 nucleotides align to TRBD2. This CDR3 is 14 amino acids long. Unmatched junction bases numbered 6, after V lost 6 bases and J lost 5 bases. Germline V gene sequence: CDR1 SGHTA, CDR2 FQGNSA. The CDR3 region has the DNA TGTGCCAGCAGTCGTAGCGGGAAGCACAATGAGCAGTTCTTC. This encodes CASSRSGKHNEQFF.

This clonotype was detected many times. The genes are TRBV18 and TRBJ1-1, with a weak D call TRBD1 (6 bases). Trimming left V 5 bases short and J 8 bases short, with 9 bases between. This CDR3 comprises 11 residues. Germline CDR1 and CDR2: KGHSH and LQKENI. The CDR3 nucleotides are TGTGCCAGCTCATATGGACAGGAAGCTTTCTTT. It translates to CASSYGQEAFF.

The chain couples TRBV3-1 to TRBJ2-3; D is unclear. Per the germline V gene, CDR1 is LGHDT and CDR2 is YNNKEL (reference sequence). This CDR3 comprises 11 residues. Trimming shortened V by 2 bases and J by 8 bases, and 5 bases separated the two germline ends. As DNA, the CDR3 is TGTGCCAGCAGCCAATCCGGTACGCAGTATTTT. It is translated as CASSQSGTQYF.

This clonotype was seen repeatedly, ten times or more. The chain uses TRBV18 and TRBJ1-2; D may be TRBD1 (6 bases). Germline CDR1 KGHSH, CDR2 LQKENI. With 2 bases removed from V and 4 bases from J, the gap between germline ends came to 14 bases. This CDR3 is 15 amino acids long. The CDR3 sequence: CASSPDLQGGYGYTF. In nucleotides, the CDR3 is TGTGCCAGCTCACCAGATCTACAGGGTGGCTATGGCTACACCTTC.

This clonotype was recorded many times. The chain joins TRBV3-1 to TRBJ1-4, with D maybe TRBD1 (5 bases). The length of the CDR3 is 13 residues. CDR1 LGHDT and CDR2 YNNKEL come from the germline V gene (reference sequence). V lost 8 bases and J lost 7, with 14 bases in between. For the CDR3, the DNA is TGTGCCAGCGCGGGAGGGGCGATTGAAAAACTGTTTTTT. It is translated as CASAGGAIEKLFF.

Notes on this clonotype: Its ends do not fully match the called genes, so a read error is possible. The CDR3, as DNA: TGTGCCAGCAGTTACTCGATAGATTTTAATTCACCCCTCAACTTT. Translating gives CASSYSIDFNSPLNF. The J gene is TRBJ1-6, the V gene TRBV6-8; D uncertain. This CDR3 comprises 15 residues. The V gene's germline CDR1 is MNHGY and CDR2 SAAAGT.

This clonotype was found many times. V usage is TRBV5-6 and J usage is TRBJ2-7; D ambiguous. Trimming pared 2 bases from V and 2 bases from J, leaving 8 bases between. Per the germline V gene, CDR1 is SGHDT and CDR2 is YYEEEE. The CDR3 is 13 amino acids. The CDR3 sequence: CASSFGQPYEQYF. The CDR3 DNA reads as TGTGCCAGCAGCTTTGGGCAGCCCTACGAGCAGTACTTC. The variable domain in full, with the rest retrieved from reference TRBV5-6 and TRBJ2-7, is DAGVTQSPTHLIKTRGQQVTLRCSPKSGHDTVSWYQQALGQGPQFIFQYYEEEERQRGNFPDRFSGHQFPNYSSELNVNALLLGDSALYLCASSFGQPYEQYFGPGTRLTVT.

For this clonotype: The junction does not match germline at one end; this may be a read error. The rearrangement links TRBV28 to TRBJ2-1; perhaps TRBD2 as D (5 bases). Germline lookup yields CDR1 MDHEN and CDR2 SYDVKM. This CDR3 contains 15 residues. The CDR3 coding sequence is TGTGCAAGCAGTTTATTGGGGAGCCCCGTCTATGAGCAGTTCTTC. As protein: CASSLLGSPVYEQFF.

By share of the sample, this clonotype is medium-sized. The V call is TRBV27, the J call TRBJ2-1; 8 bases line up with TRBD2. CDR1 is MNHEY, CDR2 SMNVEV, per germline (reference sequence). Losses at the gene ends were 7 bases for V and 8 bases for J; bases not matched to a gene: 10. The CDR3 length is 14 residues. CDR3 sequence reads: CASTHKRESDEQFF. The CDR3 DNA reads as TGTGCCAGCACCCATAAGCGGGAGAGTGATGAGCAGTTCTTC.

This clonotype was recorded many times. J is TRBJ2-2 and V is TRBV14; the match to TRBD1 covers 7 bases. The J segment lost 3 bases and the V segment lost 5 bases, leaving 6 bases of the junction unmatched. The CDR3 runs 15 residues. Germline V gene data show CDR1 as SGHDN and CDR2 as FVKESK. The CDR3 protein is CASSRRQGYTGELFF. The CDR3 nucleotides are TGTGCCAGCAGCAGGAGACAGGGTTACACCGGGGAGCTGTTTTTT. Together with reference TRBV14 and TRBJ2-2, the CDR3 gives the full variable domain: EAGVTQFPSHSVIEKGQTVTLRCDPISGHDNLYWYRRVMGKEIKFLLHFVKESKQDESGMPNNRFLAERTGGTYSTLKVQPAELEDSGVYFCASSRRQGYTGELFFGEGSRLTVL.

This clonotype was found many times. The chain carries TRBV2 and TRBJ2-7, with D possibly being TRBD1 or TRBD2 (6 bases each). Germline V CDR1 and CDR2: SNHLY, FYNNEI. V lost 10 bases, J lost 4 bases, and 17 bases lay in between. The CDR3 runs to 13 residues. The CDR3 sequence: CAIDRLGGYEQYF. The CDR3 DNA follows: TGTGCCATCGACAGATTAGGGGGGTACGAGCAGTACTTC.

This clonotype was counted between two and nine times. This chain joins TRBV5-1 and TRBJ1-5; no clear D. The CDR3 sequence is 15 residues long. CDR1 is SGHRS, CDR2 YFSETQ, per germline. Trimming took off 2 bases at V and 0 bases at J, with 9 bases between the two ends. The CDR3 DNA is TGCGCCAGCAGCTTCTACACAGATAGCAATCAGCCCCAGCATTTT. Translation gives CASSFYTDSNQPQHF.

This clonotype was observed many times. The chain couples TRBV6-1 to TRBJ1-1, with 9 bases matching TRBD1. CDR1 and CDR2 (germline): MNHNS, SASEGT. The CDR3 has 12 amino acids. V dropped 5 bases and J dropped 10; count of bases not matched to a gene: 5. The CDR3 loop reads CASSLGQGGAFF. CDR3 sequence (DNA): TGTGCCAGCAGTCTGGGACAGGGTGGAGCTTTCTTT.

A remark on this clonotype: Given a much more abundant clone one base away, this may be a read error. V is TRBV29-1 and J is TRBJ2-3, with D maybe TRBD1 (5 bases). The CDR3 consists of 14 residues. Germline-derived CDR1 and CDR2 are SQVTM and ANQGSEA. In nucleotides, the CDR3 is TGCAGCGCCCGTAAGGAGTGGGGCACAGATGCGCAGTATTTT. Translating gives CSARKEWGTDAQYF.

Notes on this clonotype: This may stem from a read error, because a much larger clone lies one nucleotide away. The chain employs TRBV7-9 and TRBJ2-7; tentatively, D is TRBD2 (6 bases). Germline-derived CDR1 and CDR2 are SEHNR and FQNEAQ (reference sequence). V lost 11 bases and J lost 2, with 19 bases in between. This CDR3 has 14 residues. The CDR3 sequence is CAGTIHGGPYEQYF. DNA of the CDR3: TGTGCCGGCACCATACACGGGGGTCCCTACGAGCAGTACTTC.

The chain combines TRBV7-9 with TRBJ2-1; possibly TRBD1 or TRBD2 for D (6 bases each). V gave up 5 bases and J gave up 3 bases, with 11 bases separating them. Germline CDR1 reads SEHNR; CDR2 reads FQNEAQ (reference sequence). The CDR3 totals 14 residues. The CDR3, as DNA: TGTGCCAGCAGCCTACAGGGAGGCTACAATGAGCAGTTCTTC. This encodes CASSLQGGYNEQFF.

A remark on this clonotype: At one end the junction does not follow the germline gene, possibly because of a read error. V gene TRBV4-1 combines with J gene TRBJ1-5; the D gene is possibly TRBD1 (6 bases). CDR3 size: 13 residues. Germline V lookup: CDR1 MGHRA, CDR2 YSYEKL. CDR3: CASRRDNNQPQHF. In DNA, the CDR3 is TGCGCCAGCAGACGGGACAACAATCAGCCCCAACATTTT.

This clonotype showed up just once. One junction end does not reproduce the germline sequence, and a read error may be involved. The chain combines TRBV24-1 with TRBJ2-5; no reliable D call. Per the germline V gene, CDR1 is KGHDR and CDR2 is SFDVKD. This CDR3 spans 15 amino acids. Written as DNA, the CDR3 is TGTTCCACCAGTGGGTATCAGGCCGTAATCGAGACCCAGTACTTC. Translating gives CSTSGYQAVIETQYF.

This clonotype has at least ten counts. This chain connects TRBV2 to TRBJ1-2; D may be TRBD1 (6 bases). The CDR3 covers 14 residues. With 4 bases removed from V and 4 bases from J, the gap between germline ends came to 13 bases. Germline values: CDR1 SNHLY, CDR2 FYNNEI. The CDR3 here is CASSAGRGSYGYTF. DNA of the CDR3: TGTGCCAGCAGTGCTGGCAGGGGAAGCTATGGCTACACCTTC.